The 4 T cell receptor beta chains reported below all come from one sample, sequenced in a study of cytomegalovirus exposure and HLA in healthy donors. Primers: 60 Vbeta forward and 13 Jbeta reverse. Sequenced by immunoSEQ multiplex PCR; TCRdb stores in-frame clones only, minus some. This sample carries around 150,000 clones, 75% to 85% of them seen once, and the ten largest clones take roughly 6.8%. Input material: PBMCs. These TCRs come from a man aged 50 to 59 in good health and CMV-seropositive.

A note on this clone: The sample has other DNA sequences that encode this CDR3 too. The V gene is TRBV27, the J gene TRBJ2-7; tentatively, D is TRBD1 (5 bases). There are 14 residues in the CDR3. CDR1 is MNHEY, CDR2 SMNVEV, per germline (reference sequence). The ends were cut back, 2 bases at V and 1 base at J, with 9 bases in the middle. The CDR3 DNA sequence: TGTGCCAGCAGTTTAACAGGCGAATCCTACGAGCAGTACTTC. Its protein is CASSLTGESYEQYF.

V is TRBV4-1 and J is TRBJ2-7; D may be TRBD1 (6 bases). Germline values: CDR1 MGHRA, CDR2 YSYEKL. There are 15 residues in the CDR3. V lost 5 bases, J lost 1 base, and 15 bases lay in between. The CDR3: CASSVDRKISYEQYF. CDR3 nucleotides: TGCGCCAGCAGCGTGGACAGAAAAATTTCCTACGAGCAGTACTTC.

The V call is TRBV2, the J call TRBJ1-4; D is uncertain. Germline V gives CDR1 SNHLY, CDR2 FYNNEI. The CDR3 spans 13 residues. The ends were cut back, 8 bases at V and 7 bases at J, with 14 bases in the middle. This chain's CDR3 is CASERGSSEKLFF. CDR3 sequence (DNA): TGTGCCAGCGAAAGAGGGAGTAGTGAAAAACTGTTTTTT.

In DNA form, the CDR3 reads TGTGCCAGCAGCTTGAGCCTACCGATCTACGAGCAGTACTTC. Translation gives CASSLSLPIYEQYF. The V gene is TRBV11-2, the J gene TRBJ2-7, with D unclear. Germline assignment: CDR1 SGHAT and CDR2 FQNNGV. This CDR3 contains 14 residues. V dropped 3 bases and J dropped 3 bases, with 12 bases sitting between them. The full variable domain, rest sourced from reference TRBV11-2 and TRBJ2-7, is EAGVAQSPRYKIIEKRQSVAFWCNPISGHATLYWYQQILGQGPKLLIQFQNNGVVDDSQLPKDRFSAERLKGVDSTLKIQPAKLEDSAVYLCASSLSLPIYEQYFGPGTRLTVT.